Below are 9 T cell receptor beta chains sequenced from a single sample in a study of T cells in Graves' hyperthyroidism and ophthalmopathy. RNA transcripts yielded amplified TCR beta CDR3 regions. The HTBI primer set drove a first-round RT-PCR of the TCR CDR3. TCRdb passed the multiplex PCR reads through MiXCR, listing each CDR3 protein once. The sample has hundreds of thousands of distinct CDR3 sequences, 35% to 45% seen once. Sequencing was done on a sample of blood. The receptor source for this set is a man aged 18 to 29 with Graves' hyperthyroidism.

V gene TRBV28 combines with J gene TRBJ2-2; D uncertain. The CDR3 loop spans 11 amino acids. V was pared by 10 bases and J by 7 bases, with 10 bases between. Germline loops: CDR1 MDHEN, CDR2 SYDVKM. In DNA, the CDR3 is TGTGCCACCCTCCGCGGCGGGGAGCTGTTTTTT. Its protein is CATLRGGELFF. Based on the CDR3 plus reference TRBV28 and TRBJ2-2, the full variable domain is DVKVTQSSRYLVKRTGEKVFLECVQDMDHENMFWYRQDPGLGLRLIYFSYDVKMKEKGDIPEGYSVSREKKERFSLILESASTNQTSMYLCATLRGGELFFGEGSRLTVL.

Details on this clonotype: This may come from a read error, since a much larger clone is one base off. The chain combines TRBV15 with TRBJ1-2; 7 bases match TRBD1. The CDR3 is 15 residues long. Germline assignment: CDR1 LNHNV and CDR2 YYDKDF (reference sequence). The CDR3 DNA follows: TGTGCCACCGGCAGGTGGGGCAGGGGGGAAGATGGCTACACCTTC. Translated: CATGRWGRGEDGYTF. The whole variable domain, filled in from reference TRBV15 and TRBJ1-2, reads DAMVIQNPRYQVTQFGKPVTLSCSQTLNHNVMYWYQQKSSQAPKLLFHYYDKDFNNEADTPDNFQSRRPNTSFCFLDIRSPGLGDTAMYLCATGRWGRGEDGYTFGSGTRLTVV.

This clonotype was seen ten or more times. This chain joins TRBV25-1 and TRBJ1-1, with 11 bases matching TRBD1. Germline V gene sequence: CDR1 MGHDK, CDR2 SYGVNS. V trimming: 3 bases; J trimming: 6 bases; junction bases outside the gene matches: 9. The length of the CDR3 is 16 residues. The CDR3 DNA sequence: TGTGCCAGCAGTGACCCGGGGACAGGGGGTAGGGCTGAAGCTTTCTTT. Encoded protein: CASSDPGTGGRAEAFF.

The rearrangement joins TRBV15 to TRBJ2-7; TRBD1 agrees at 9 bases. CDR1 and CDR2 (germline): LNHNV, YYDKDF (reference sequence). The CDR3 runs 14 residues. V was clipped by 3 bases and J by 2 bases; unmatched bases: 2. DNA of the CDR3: TGTGCCACCAGCAGTTGGACAGGGGCCTACGAGCAGTACTTC. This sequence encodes CATSSWTGAYEQYF. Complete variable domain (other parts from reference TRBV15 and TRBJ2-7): DAMVIQNPRYQVTQFGKPVTLSCSQTLNHNVMYWYQQKSSQAPKLLFHYYDKDFNNEADTPDNFQSRRPNTSFCFLDIRSPGLGDTAMYLCATSSWTGAYEQYFGPGTRLTVT.

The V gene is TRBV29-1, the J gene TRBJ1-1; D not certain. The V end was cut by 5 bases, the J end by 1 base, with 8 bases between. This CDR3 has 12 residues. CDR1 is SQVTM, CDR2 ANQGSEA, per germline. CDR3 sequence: CSVQRRNTEAFF. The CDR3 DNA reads TGCAGCGTTCAGCGGAGGAACACTGAAGCTTTCTTT.

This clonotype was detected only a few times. The CDR3 DNA follows: TGTGCCAGCAGTCCGGGACAGGGCGAGGGGAACACTGAAGCTTTCTTT. Its protein is CASSPGQGEGNTEAFF. This chain links TRBV25-1 with TRBJ1-1; 9 positions agree with TRBD1. CDR3 length equals 16 residues. The V gene's germline CDR1 is MGHDK and CDR2 SYGVNS. V lost 5 bases to trimming and J lost 1 base; unmatched junction nucleotides: 8.

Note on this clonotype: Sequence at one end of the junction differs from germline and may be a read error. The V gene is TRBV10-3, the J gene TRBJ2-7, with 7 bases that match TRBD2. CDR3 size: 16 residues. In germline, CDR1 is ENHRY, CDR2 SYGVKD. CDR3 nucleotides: TGTGCCAGCAGTTACTGGGGCGGGAGTCAAACCTACGAGCAGTACTTC. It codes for CASSYWGGSQTYEQYF.

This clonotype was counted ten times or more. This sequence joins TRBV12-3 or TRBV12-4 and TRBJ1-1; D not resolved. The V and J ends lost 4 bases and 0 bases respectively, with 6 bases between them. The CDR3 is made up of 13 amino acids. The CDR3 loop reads CASSWQLNTEAFF. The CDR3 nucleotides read TGTGCCAGCAGTTGGCAGCTGAACACTGAAGCTTTCTTT.

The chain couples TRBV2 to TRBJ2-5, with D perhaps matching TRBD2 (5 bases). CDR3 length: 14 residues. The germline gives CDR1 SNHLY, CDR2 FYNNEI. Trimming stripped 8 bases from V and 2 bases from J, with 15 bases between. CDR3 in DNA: TGTGCCAGCTCTGCCGGGATCCCGCAAGAGACCCAGTACTTC. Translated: CASSAGIPQETQYF.